This T cell receptor (beta chain) was captured by sequencing in a study of control samples from healthy donors and cancer patients. In germline, CDR1 is LNHDA, CDR2 SQIVND (reference sequence). The CDR3 is made up of 15 amino acids. After removal of 5 bases from V and 7 bases from J, the junction contained 11 bases not matched to a gene. Generated by immunoSEQ multiplex PCR, the TCRdb table keeps only in-frame clones and is missing some. The sample lists 40,000 to 45,000 clones, about three quarters occurring once. The J gene is TRBJ2-5, the V gene TRBV19; TRBD1 matches 9 bases. The origin of this receptor is a male donor with melanoma. The sample comprised formalin-fixed, paraffin-embedded tissue. CDR3 region: CASSVGQGSITTQYF. Here the CDR3 DNA reads TGTGCCAGTAGTGTGGGACAGGGTAGTATCACGACCCAGTACTTC.